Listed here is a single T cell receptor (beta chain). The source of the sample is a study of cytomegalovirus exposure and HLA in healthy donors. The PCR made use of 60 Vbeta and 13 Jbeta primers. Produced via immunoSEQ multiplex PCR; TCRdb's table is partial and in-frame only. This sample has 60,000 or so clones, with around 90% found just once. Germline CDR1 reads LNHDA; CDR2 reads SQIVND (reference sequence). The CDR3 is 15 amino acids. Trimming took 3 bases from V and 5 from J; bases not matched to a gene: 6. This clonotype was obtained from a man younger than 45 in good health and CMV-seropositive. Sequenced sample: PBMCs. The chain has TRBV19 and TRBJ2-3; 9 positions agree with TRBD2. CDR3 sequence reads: CASSMAGGSGDTQYF. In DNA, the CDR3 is TGTGCCAGTAGTATGGCGGGAGGGTCTGGAGATACGCAGTATTTT. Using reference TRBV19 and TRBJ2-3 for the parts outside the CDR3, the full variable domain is DGGITQSPKYLFRKEGQNVTLSCEQNLNHDAMYWYRQDPGQGLRLIYYSQIVNDFQKGDIAEGYSVSREKKESFPLTVTSAQKNPTAFYLCASSMAGGSGDTQYFGPGTRLTVL.